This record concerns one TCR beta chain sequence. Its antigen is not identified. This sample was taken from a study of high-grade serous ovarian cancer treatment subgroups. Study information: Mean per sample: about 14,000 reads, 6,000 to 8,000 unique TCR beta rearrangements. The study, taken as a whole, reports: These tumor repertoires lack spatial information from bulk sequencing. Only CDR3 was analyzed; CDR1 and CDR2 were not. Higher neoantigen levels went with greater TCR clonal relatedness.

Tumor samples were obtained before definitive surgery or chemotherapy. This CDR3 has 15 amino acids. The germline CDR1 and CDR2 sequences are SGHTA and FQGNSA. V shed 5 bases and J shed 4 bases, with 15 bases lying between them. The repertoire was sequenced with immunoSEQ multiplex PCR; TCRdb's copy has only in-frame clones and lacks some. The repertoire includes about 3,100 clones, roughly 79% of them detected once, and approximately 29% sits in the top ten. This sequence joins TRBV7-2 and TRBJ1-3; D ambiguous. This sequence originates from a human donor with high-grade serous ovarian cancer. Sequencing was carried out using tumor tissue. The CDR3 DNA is TGTGCCAGCAGCGCGTACCGGTTGGGGGGAAACACCATATATTTT. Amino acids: CASSAYRLGGNTIYF.